The 11 T cell receptor beta chains presented below share a single source sample, sequenced in a study of spatial heterogeneity in lung cancer. TCRdb analysed the 5' RACE reads with MiXCR anew, one entry per CDR3 protein. The repertoire consists of some 10,000 distinct CDR3 sequences, with around 5.8% occurring once and the leading ten covering around 30%. The sample's time point: sample taken at primary tumor resection. The material was normal lung tissue next to the tumor, obtained at surgery. The receptors stem from a male donor with early-stage non-small cell lung cancer.

Within the sample, this clonotype is medium-sized. The gene calls are TRBV28 and TRBJ1-2; D might be TRBD1 (5 bases). Trimming took 6 bases from V and 2 from J, leaving 10 bases between them. The CDR3 is 13 amino acids. CDR1 is MDHEN and CDR2 is SYDVKM in the germline V gene. The CDR3 bases are TGTGCCAGCAGAACGCAGGGCAACTATGGCTACACCTTC. It is translated as CASRTQGNYGYTF.

This clonotype was counted ten times or more. The gene calls are TRBV30 and TRBJ2-3; TRBD2 matches at 9 bases. Germline CDR1 is GTSNPN and CDR2 is SVGIG (reference sequence). V was clipped by 1 base and J by 6 bases; unmatched bases: 8. The CDR3 covers 15 residues. The CDR3 reads CAWSEVAGVADTQYF. In DNA form, the CDR3 reads TGTGCCTGGAGTGAGGTAGCGGGGGTGGCGGATACGCAGTATTTT.

This clonotype has at least ten counts. The chain couples TRBV20-1 to TRBJ2-5; 9 bases are shared with TRBD2. The germline CDR1 and CDR2 sequences are DFQATT and SNEGSKA (reference sequence). The trim removed 2 bases at V and 5 bases at J, leaving 9 bases unmatched. This CDR3 comprises 15 residues. The CDR3 loop is CSARSASGTGETQYF. In nucleotides, the CDR3 is TGCAGTGCTAGAAGCGCTAGCGGGACGGGGGAGACCCAGTACTTC.

This clonotype occurred many times. V usage is TRBV10-2 and J usage is TRBJ2-3; 11 positions agree with TRBD2. The CDR3 loop spans 15 amino acids. Germline V lookup: CDR1 WSHSY, CDR2 SAAADI. The trim removed 6 bases at V and 2 bases at J, leaving 4 bases unmatched. The CDR3 DNA reads as TGCGCCAGCAGAGCTAGCGGGAGGATCACAGATACGCAGTATTTT. Amino acid sequence: CASRASGRITDTQYF.

This clonotype is deemed large. This chain joins TRBV7-2 and TRBJ2-5; tentative D call: TRBD1 (5 bases). This CDR3 has 13 amino acids. Per germline, CDR1 SGHTA and CDR2 FQGNSA. V was pared by 1 base and J by 4 bases, with 7 bases between. DNA for the CDR3: TGTGCCAGCAGCTTAGAAGACAGAGAGACCCAGTACTTC. Translated, it gives CASSLEDRETQYF.

In its sample, this clonotype was seen many times. This chain links TRBV20-1 with TRBJ2-7; D might be TRBD2 (6 bases). Trimming removed 4 bases at V and 0 bases at J, with 10 bases between. This CDR3 region has 13 residues. Germline CDR1 reads DFQATT; CDR2 reads SNEGSKA (reference sequence). CDR3 bases: TGCAGTGCTACCGGGGACTTCTCCTACGAGCAGTACTTC. Its translation: CSATGDFSYEQYF.

This clonotype was seen at least ten times. This sequence joins TRBV3-2 and TRBJ2-7; the table's D gene call, TRBD2, was not cross checked with the DNA. TRBV3-2 constitutes a pseudogene. The CDR3 extends over 14 amino acids. CDR3 nucleotide sequence: TGTGCCAGCAGCCCTTCCGCGGGAGAGTACGAGCAGTACTTC. Amino acid sequence: CASSPSAGEYEQYF.

This clonotype was seen many times. The V gene is TRBV19, the J gene TRBJ2-3; TRBD2 is a possible D gene (5 bases). This CDR3 has 13 amino acids. Trimming stripped 7 bases from V and 4 bases from J, with 12 bases between. Germline V gene data show CDR1 as LNHDA and CDR2 as SQIVND (reference sequence). CDR3 nucleotide sequence: TGTGCCAGTAAGGTCCCCGGGGCAGATACGCAGTATTTT. Amino acids: CASKVPGADTQYF.

This clonotype was seen ten or more times. The genes are TRBV11-1 and TRBJ2-1, with 14 bases aligning to TRBD2. Per the germline V gene, CDR1 is SGHAT and CDR2 is FQDESV (reference sequence). The CDR3 totals 15 residues. Trimming took 6 bases from V and 12 from J; bases not matched to a gene: 10. CDR3 amino acids: CASRKGLAGARVQFF. CDR3 sequence (DNA): TGTGCCAGCAGGAAGGGACTAGCGGGGGCCAGGGTGCAGTTCTTC.

This clonotype was seen repeatedly, ten times or more. The V and J genes are TRBV6-6 and TRBJ2-5, with D tentatively TRBD1 or TRBD2 (5 bases each). The V and J ends lost 4 bases and 5 bases respectively, with 14 bases between them. Germline CDR1 reads MNHNY; CDR2 reads SVGAGI (reference sequence). The CDR3 consists of 14 residues. CDR3 in amino acids: CASSFGTAGETQYF. DNA for the CDR3: TGTGCCAGCAGTTTCGGGACGGCTGGCGAGACCCAGTACTTC.

At least ten counts were recorded for this clonotype. The chain employs TRBV7-9 and TRBJ2-7; D uncertain. V lost 3 bases, J lost 4 bases, and 7 bases lay in between. Germline V gives CDR1 SEHNR, CDR2 FQNEAQ (reference sequence). The CDR3 consists of 12 residues. CDR3 sequence reads: CASSFGLYEQYF. The CDR3 DNA reads as TGTGCCAGCAGCTTCGGGTTATACGAGCAGTACTTC.